This passage covers 8 T cell receptor beta chains from one sample sequenced in a study of molecular identifiers for immune sequencing clone quantification. TCRdb called the PCR reads again in MiXCR, with one record for every CDR3 protein. The sample has over 550,000 distinct CDR3 sequences; 25% are singletons. Sample: naive CD8+ T cells from blood, with Jurkat cell RNA spiked in. This sample's subset: FACS-sorted CD8+CD4-CCR7+CD45RA+ naive T cells. Receptor source: a human donor in good health. Some libraries in this study had Jurkat cell RNA spiked in.

The chain joins TRBV27 to TRBJ2-2, with 9 bases aligning to TRBD1. The V gene end was trimmed by 5 bases and the J gene end by 4 bases; junction bases not matched to a gene: 5. The CDR3 is 15 residues long. The germline CDR1 and CDR2 sequences are MNHEY and SMNVEV (reference sequence). CDR3 protein: CASSTRQGGTGELFF. The CDR3 DNA is TGTGCCAGCAGTACAAGACAGGGGGGCACCGGGGAGCTGTTTTTT.

As to this clonotype: This may be a read error, as it is one base from a much larger clone. The chain joins TRBV5-1 to TRBJ2-7, with D possibly matching TRBD2 (5 bases). Germline V gene lookup returns CDR1 SGHRS and CDR2 YFSETQ. Trimming cost V 1 base and J 5 bases, with 19 bases left between them. This CDR3 comprises 16 residues. The DNA of the CDR3 is TGCGCCAGCAGCTTGATGGAGGATTCGTGGCCCCACGAGCAGTACTTC. Its protein product is CASSLMEDSWPHEQYF.

This clonotype occurred a few times. CDR3 protein: CASSVAAGHQGPTDTQYF. For the CDR3, the DNA is TGTGCCAGCAGCGTAGCTGCAGGGCACCAAGGTCCCACAGATACGCAGTATTTT. V is TRBV9 and J is TRBJ2-3; TRBD1 is a possible D gene (5 bases). CDR1 and CDR2 (germline): SGDLS, YYNGEE. This CDR3 comprises 18 residues. Trimming cost V 0 bases and J 2 bases, with 19 bases left between them.

V usage is TRBV27 and J usage is TRBJ2-7; no firm D call. The V end was cut by 3 bases, the J end by 2 bases, with 8 bases between. This CDR3 has 13 residues. Germline V gene data show CDR1 as MNHEY and CDR2 as SMNVEV (reference sequence). CDR3 in amino acids: CASSLTSTYEQYF. For the CDR3, the DNA is TGTGCCAGCAGTTTGACCAGCACCTACGAGCAGTACTTC.

This clonotype has only a few counts. The CDR3 is CASSFGLAGIETQYF. As DNA, the CDR3 is TGTGCCAGCAGTTTCGGACTAGCGGGAATTGAGACCCAGTACTTC. This chain connects TRBV11-2 to TRBJ2-5, with 12 bases matching TRBD2. The CDR3 covers 15 residues. V was pared by 6 bases and J by 5 bases, with 7 bases of the junction left unmatched. Germline V gene data show CDR1 as SGHAT and CDR2 as FQNNGV.

The chain uses TRBV6-6 and TRBJ2-7; TRBD1 aligns across 9 bases. CDR1 and CDR2 (germline): MNHNY, SVGAGI (reference sequence). The J segment lost 0 bases and the V segment lost 7 bases, leaving 10 bases of the junction unmatched. The CDR3 is 16 amino acids. DNA for the CDR3: TGTGCCAGCACACGAATTTGGACAGGGGTCTCCTACGAGCAGTACTTC. Translation gives CASTRIWTGVSYEQYF.

This clonotype was observed at least ten times. The gene calls are TRBV14 and TRBJ1-6; possible D gene TRBD1, 6 bases. The V gene's germline CDR1 is SGHDN and CDR2 FVKESK. Deletions cut 4 bases from V and 11 bases from J, with 15 bases between. The CDR3 covers 14 residues. CDR3 sequence: CASSLRQDGTPLHF. CDR3 DNA sequence: TGTGCCAGCAGCCTTCGACAGGATGGAACACCCCTCCACTTT.

The rearrangement uses TRBV19 and TRBJ2-7; TRBD1 agrees at 8 bases. The V gene's germline CDR1 is LNHDA and CDR2 SQIVND (reference sequence). V lost 6 bases, J lost 1 base, and 8 bases stayed unmatched. The CDR3 has 15 residues. CDR3 in amino acids: CASSREQGASYEQYF. DNA of the CDR3: TGTGCCAGTAGCCGTGAGCAGGGGGCATCCTACGAGCAGTACTTC.